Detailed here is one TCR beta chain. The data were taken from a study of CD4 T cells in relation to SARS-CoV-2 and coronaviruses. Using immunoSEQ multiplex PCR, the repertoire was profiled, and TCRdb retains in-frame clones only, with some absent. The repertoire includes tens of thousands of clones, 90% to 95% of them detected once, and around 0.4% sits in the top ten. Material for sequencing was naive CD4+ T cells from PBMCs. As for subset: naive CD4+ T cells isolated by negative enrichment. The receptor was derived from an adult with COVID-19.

The DNA of the CDR3 is TGTGCCAGCAGTGAAGTTTTTTGGGGATCTGGAAACACCATATATTTT. Its translation is CASSEVFWGSGNTIYF. This chain links TRBV6-1 with TRBJ1-3; unclear D gene. The CDR3 covers 16 residues. From germline, CDR1 is MNHNS and CDR2 SASEGT. Deletions cut 1 base from V and 1 base from J, with 11 bases between.